This TCR beta chain was retrieved from a study of cytomegalovirus exposure and HLA in healthy donors. PCR primers comprised 60 Vbeta and 13 Jbeta primers. The method was immunoSEQ multiplex PCR; TCRdb's version includes in-frame clones alone and lacks a portion of them. Of approximately 150,000 clones listed, 82% are singletons. The clonotype originates from a male donor in good health and CMV-seronegative. Specimen: PBMCs.

The chain's CDR3 is CASSPLPGVTEAFF. CDR3 nucleotides: TGTGCCAGCTCACCGCTTCCAGGGGTCACTGAAGCTTTCTTT. The V gene is TRBV18, the J gene TRBJ1-1, with D tentatively TRBD1 (6 bases). The length of the CDR3 is 14 residues. V was shortened by 3 bases and J by 4 bases, with 12 bases between the two germline ends. Germline CDR1 and CDR2: KGHSH and LQKENI. Full variable domain (remainder filled in from reference TRBV18 and TRBJ1-1): NAGVMQNPRHLVRRRGQEARLRCSPMKGHSHVYWYRQLPEEGLKFMVYLQKENIIDESGMPKERFSAEFPKEGPSILRIQQVVRGDSAAYFCASSPLPGVTEAFFGQGTRLTVV.